The 32 T cell receptor beta chains below were found in one sample sequenced in a study of OX40 agonist ivuxolimab in advanced cancers. Repertoires were generated with immunoSEQ multiplex PCR, while TCRdb's copy carries only in-frame clones and drops some. The sample yields around 140,000 clones, 90% seen once. The sample here was CD4+ or CD8+ T cells sorted from blood, taken in a trial of the OX40 agonist ivuxolimab. The receptors shown here come from an adult with an advanced solid tumor such as melanoma, head and neck, liver or kidney cancer.

The rearrangement links TRBV6-1 to TRBJ2-1; 12 nucleotides line up with TRBD2. The germline V gene encodes CDR1 MNHNS and CDR2 SASEGT. The CDR3 contains 20 residues. V trimming: 4 bases; J trimming: 0 bases; junction bases outside the gene matches: 13. CDR3 sequence: CASSATSGRKVGGSYNEQFF. CDR3 coding DNA: TGTGCCAGCAGTGCGACTAGCGGGAGAAAGGTAGGAGGCTCCTACAATGAGCAGTTCTTC.

This clone came up a few times. V usage is TRBV10-2 and J usage is TRBJ2-7; 10 bases line up with TRBD1. The germline V gene encodes CDR1 WSHSY and CDR2 SAAADI. The CDR3 spans 14 residues. V shed 4 bases and J 4 bases; nucleotides not matched to a gene: 4. The CDR3 here is CASSGQGQGYEQYF. The CDR3 DNA sequence: TGCGCCAGCAGTGGTCAGGGACAGGGGTACGAGCAGTACTTC.

The chain has TRBV28 and TRBJ1-4; possibly TRBD1 for D (5 bases). This CDR3 is 15 amino acids long. From germline, CDR1 is MDHEN and CDR2 SYDVKM. With 5 bases removed from V and 0 bases from J, the gap between germline ends came to 10 bases. CDR3: CASSTPGPTNEKLFF. DNA for the CDR3: TGTGCCAGCAGTACTCCGGGGCCAACTAATGAAAAACTGTTTTTT.

The V and J genes are TRBV19 and TRBJ1-2, with a weak D call TRBD1 (6 bases). The CDR3 has 15 residues. Germline CDR1 is LNHDA and CDR2 is SQIVND (reference sequence). Trimming stripped 5 bases from V and 3 bases from J, with 16 bases between. The CDR3 DNA follows: TGTGCCAGTAGTTTACGAGGCGCAGGGGACTATGGCTACACCTTC. It translates to CASSLRGAGDYGYTF.

The rearrangement uses TRBV6-6 and TRBJ2-7, with 8 bases aligning to TRBD2. The J segment lost 5 bases and the V segment lost 7 bases, leaving 10 bases of the junction unmatched. In germline, CDR1 is MNHNY, CDR2 SVGAGI (reference sequence). This CDR3 is 14 amino acids long. CDR3 protein: CASKSSGRSHEQYF. The DNA for the CDR3 is TGTGCCAGCAAGTCCAGCGGGAGATCCCACGAGCAGTACTTC.

The CDR3 DNA reads as TGTGCCAGCAGTTCTAATTCGGATACGCAGTATTTT. Protein: CASSSNSDTQYF. The chain recombines TRBV6-5 with TRBJ2-3, with D uncertain. The CDR3 loop spans 12 amino acids. The V end lost 4 bases, the J end lost 6 bases, and 8 bases lay between the germline ends. CDR1 is MNHEY and CDR2 is SVGAGI in the germline V gene.

The chain uses TRBV10-3 and TRBJ2-7, with a weak D call TRBD2 (5 bases). With 8 bases removed from V and 0 bases from J, the gap between germline ends came to 17 bases. The CDR3 covers 15 residues. Germline V gene lookup returns CDR1 ENHRY and CDR2 SYGVKD. The CDR3 region is CAIAPLAVGSYEQYF. The CDR3 DNA is TGTGCCATCGCACCTCTAGCTGTCGGCTCCTACGAGCAGTACTTC.

The chain links TRBV28 to TRBJ1-5; a possible D gene is TRBD1 (6 bases). CDR1 MDHEN and CDR2 SYDVKM come from the germline V gene. Trimming stripped 3 bases from V and 3 bases from J, with 21 bases between. The CDR3 is made up of 18 amino acids. CDR3 region: CASSFLGGTINPNQPQHF. CDR3 nucleotide sequence: TGTGCCAGCAGTTTTCTTGGTGGGACAATCAACCCCAATCAGCCCCAGCATTTT.

The genes are TRBV2 and TRBJ2-1; TRBD1 might be the D (5 bases). The CDR3 has 18 residues. The V gene lost 3 bases and the J gene lost 1 base, with 19 bases spanning the gap. Germline V gene sequence: CDR1 SNHLY, CDR2 FYNNEI. CDR3 region: CASSDPPWQGGSYNEQFF. For the CDR3, the DNA is TGTGCCAGCAGTGACCCCCCCTGGCAGGGTGGGTCCTACAATGAGCAGTTCTTC.

V is TRBV7-3 and J is TRBJ2-7; TRBD1 aligns across 7 bases. This CDR3 spans 15 amino acids. Germline V gene lookup returns CDR1 SGHTA and CDR2 FQGTGA. V shed 2 bases, J shed 3 bases, and the junction held 7 bases outside the gene matches. The CDR3 region has the DNA TGTGCCAGCAGCTTAGGTCCGGGACAGTACTACGAGCAGTACTTC. This gives the protein CASSLGPGQYYEQYF. Using reference TRBV7-3 and TRBJ2-7 for the parts outside the CDR3, the full variable domain is GAGVSQTPSNKVTEKGKYVELRCDPISGHTALYWYRQSLGQGPEFLIYFQGTGAADDSGLPNDRFFAVRPEGSVSTLKIQRTERGDSAVYLCASSLGPGQYYEQYFGPGTRLTVT.

The chain combines TRBV28 with TRBJ2-2; D remains unclear. The V gene's germline CDR1 is MDHEN and CDR2 SYDVKM. The CDR3 extends over 16 amino acids. V lost 5 bases, J lost 4 bases, and 17 bases lay in between. The CDR3: CASSPDSTPLTGELFF. DNA for the CDR3: TGTGCCAGCAGTCCCGATAGTACCCCCCTCACCGGGGAGCTGTTTTTT.

The rearrangement uses TRBV5-4 and TRBJ2-1, with TRBD2 matching 9 bases. Germline lookup yields CDR1 SGHNT and CDR2 YYREEE (reference sequence). After removal of 5 bases from V and 10 bases from J, the junction contained 10 bases not matched to a gene. The CDR3 consists of 14 residues. The CDR3 coding sequence is TGTGCCAGCAGGAGAGGGACTAGCTTAGGCGAGCAGTTCTTC. It is translated as CASRRGTSLGEQFF.

The chain employs TRBV7-3 and TRBJ2-1; D may be TRBD2 (5 bases). Germline CDR1 SGHTA, CDR2 FQGTGA. The CDR3 consists of 14 residues. V was cut by 5 bases and J by 2 bases, with 10 bases left in between. In DNA, the CDR3 is TGTGCCAGCAGCCCCTCCGGGACCTACAATGAGCAGTTCTTC. Its protein is CASSPSGTYNEQFF. Based on the CDR3 plus reference TRBV7-3 and TRBJ2-1, the full variable domain is GAGVSQTPSNKVTEKGKYVELRCDPISGHTALYWYRQSLGQGPEFLIYFQGTGAADDSGLPNDRFFAVRPEGSVSTLKIQRTERGDSAVYLCASSPSGTYNEQFFGPGTRLTVL.

The genes are TRBV19 and TRBJ2-5; 10 bases align to TRBD2. Trimming at V came to 3 bases and at J to 5 bases, leaving 9 bases not matched to a gene. Germline V CDR1 and CDR2: LNHDA, SQIVND (reference sequence). The CDR3 runs to 16 residues. DNA of the CDR3: TGTGCCAGTAGTATTTCCAGCGGGAGGGCCCGGGAGACCCAGTACTTC. Its translation is CASSISSGRARETQYF.

The count of this clone is one. V is TRBV7-9 and J is TRBJ2-3; possibly TRBD2 for D (5 bases). Per the germline V gene, CDR1 is SEHNR and CDR2 is FQNEAQ (reference sequence). The V end was cut by 3 bases, the J end by 4 bases, with 5 bases between. This CDR3 region has 12 residues. CDR3 amino acids: CASSLRADTQYF. The CDR3 coding sequence is TGTGCCAGCAGCTTGAGGGCAGATACGCAGTATTTT.

The V and J genes are TRBV19 and TRBJ1-2; 8 bases align to TRBD1. Germline CDR1 is LNHDA and CDR2 is SQIVND (reference sequence). This CDR3 has 14 amino acids. Trimming at V came to 4 bases and at J to 7 bases, leaving 8 bases not matched to a gene. The CDR3 nucleotides are TGTGCCAGTAGTACCCAGGGGGCGTCCCCTGGCTACACCTTC. It is translated as CASSTQGASPGYTF. Complete variable domain (other parts from reference TRBV19 and TRBJ1-2): DGGITQSPKYLFRKEGQNVTLSCEQNLNHDAMYWYRQDPGQGLRLIYYSQIVNDFQKGDIAEGYSVSREKKESFPLTVTSAQKNPTAFYLCASSTQGASPGYTFGSGTRLTVV.

V usage is TRBV7-3 and J usage is TRBJ2-5; D tentatively fits TRBD1 or TRBD2 (6 bases each). CDR3 size: 18 residues. The germline CDR1 and CDR2 sequences are SGHTA and FQGTGA. V dropped 1 base and J dropped 3 bases, with 21 bases sitting between them. In DNA form, the CDR3 reads TGTGCCAGCAGCTTAAACGCAGGGGCGGTTTGGGGGGAAGAGACCCAGTACTTC. Amino acids: CASSLNAGAVWGEETQYF.

Written as DNA, the CDR3 is TGTGCCAGTAGTACGGCGGTAGCTAGCTATGGCTACACCTTC. This codes for CASSTAVASYGYTF. V is TRBV19 and J is TRBJ1-2, with unresolved D. V was pared by 4 bases and J by 4 bases, with 13 bases between. The V gene's germline CDR1 is LNHDA and CDR2 SQIVND (reference sequence). The CDR3 has 14 residues.

The chain employs TRBV18 and TRBJ1-1, with 9 bases identical to TRBD1. This CDR3 spans 17 amino acids. From germline, CDR1 is KGHSH and CDR2 LQKENI. After removal of 3 bases from V and 2 bases from J, the junction contained 10 bases not matched to a gene. The CDR3 bases are TGTGCCAGCTCACCTTCCTGGACAGGGGAGGCCAACACTGAAGCTTTCTTT. This gives the protein CASSPSWTGEANTEAFF.

The CDR3 is CASSKGGDNQPQHF. In DNA form, the CDR3 reads TGTGCCAGCAGTAAAGGGGGGGACAATCAGCCCCAGCATTTT. The chain has TRBV6-4 and TRBJ1-5, with D possibly matching TRBD1 (6 bases). Germline V lookup: CDR1 MRHNA, CDR2 SNTAGT. The CDR3 length is 14 residues. Trimming removed 5 bases at V and 3 bases at J, with 11 bases between.

This chain links TRBV11-3 with TRBJ1-1; 10 positions agree with TRBD1. The CDR3 has 15 amino acids. V lost 5 bases and J lost 1; bases outside the gene matches: 4. Germline V gene lookup returns CDR1 SGHNT and CDR2 YENEEA. The CDR3 DNA reads TGTGCCAGCAGCGAACGACAGGGGGCGAACACTGAAGCTTTCTTT. Translation gives CASSERQGANTEAFF.

V is TRBV2 and J is TRBJ2-7; D gene unclear. The CDR3 runs 13 residues. V lost 9 bases and J 6 bases, leaving 18 bases between the germline ends. Looked up from germline, CDR1 is SNHLY and CDR2 is FYNNEI. Here the CDR3 reads CASLSASLAEQYF. The CDR3 nucleotides are TGTGCCAGTCTCTCGGCGAGTCTCGCCGAGCAGTACTTC.

For the CDR3, the DNA is TGTGCCAGCAGTCATCCCTGGGGGAATCAGCCCCAGCATTTT. It translates to CASSHPWGNQPQHF. V and J are TRBV2 and TRBJ1-5, with TRBD1 as a possible D gene (5 bases). V lost 5 bases to trimming and J lost 4 bases, with 12 bases between them. CDR3 length: 14 residues. The germline CDR1 and CDR2 sequences are SNHLY and FYNNEI.

The chain has TRBV10-3 and TRBJ2-7, with D tentatively TRBD2 (5 bases). The length of the CDR3 is 13 residues. V shed 2 bases and J shed 0 bases, with 5 bases lying between them. Germline assignment: CDR1 ENHRY and CDR2 SYGVKD. CDR3 region: CAISESGSYEQYF. In DNA form, the CDR3 reads TGTGCCATCAGTGAGAGCGGCTCCTACGAGCAGTACTTC.

J is TRBJ2-1 and V is TRBV29-1; 7 nucleotides match TRBD2. The germline gives CDR1 SQVTM, CDR2 ANQGSEA. V lost 7 bases to trimming and J lost 5 bases; unmatched junction nucleotides: 8. This CDR3 region has 13 residues. CDR3 coding DNA: TGCAGCGCAGAGCGGACTAGGAACAATGAGCAGTTCTTC. As protein: CSAERTRNNEQFF.

The J gene is TRBJ1-6, the V gene TRBV7-9; 8 bases map to TRBD1. There are 15 residues in the CDR3. The germline gives CDR1 SEHNR, CDR2 FQNEAQ (reference sequence). V dropped 3 bases and J dropped 5; count of bases not matched to a gene: 3. CDR3 sequence reads: CASSFLTGDNSPLHF. CDR3 DNA sequence: TGTGCCAGCAGCTTTTTGACAGGGGATAATTCACCCCTCCACTTT. Supplemented by reference TRBV7-9 and TRBJ1-6, the full variable domain reads DTGVSQNPRHKITKRGQNVTFRCDPISEHNRLYWYRQTLGQGPEFLTYFQNEAQLEKSRLLSDRFSAERPKGSFSTLEIQRTEQGDSAMYLCASSFLTGDNSPLHFGNGTRLTVT.

Details on this clone: This CDR3 is also generated by other DNA sequences in the sample. The rearrangement uses TRBV7-2 and TRBJ1-5; a weak D match, TRBD1 (5 bases). This CDR3 is built from 15 residues. Germline values: CDR1 SGHTA, CDR2 FQGNSA. Between the trimmed V and J ends, which lost 1 base and 1 base, there was a span of 8 bases. Here the CDR3 DNA reads TGTGCCAGCAGCTTAGAAGGGACGAGCAATCAGCCCCAGCATTTT. Its protein product is CASSLEGTSNQPQHF. Full variable domain (rest looked up from reference TRBV7-2 and TRBJ1-5): GAGVSQSPSNKVTEKGKDVELRCDPISGHTALYWYRQSLGQGLEFLIYFQGNSAPDKSGLPSDRFSAERTGGSVSTLTIQRTQQEDSAVYLCASSLEGTSNQPQHFGDGTRLSIL.

The rearrangement uses TRBV6-5 and TRBJ2-5; 7 bases fit TRBD1. Near its end, the DNA agrees better with TRBJ2-7, so the J call may be wrong. The CDR3 spans 15 residues. Per germline, CDR1 MNHEY and CDR2 SVGAGI. CDR3 sequence: CASSRQRGPGDEQYF. The CDR3 DNA is TGTGCCAGCAGTAGACAAAGGGGGCCCGGAGACGAGCAGTACTTC.

The rearrangement uses TRBV10-3 and TRBJ1-4; tentatively, D is TRBD1 (5 bases). The germline V and J ends were trimmed by 10 bases and 3 bases, with 12 bases remaining between them. The CDR3 is 13 residues long. CDR1 and CDR2 from the germline V gene are ENHRY and SYGVKD. The CDR3 protein is CATRDSANEKLFF. The CDR3 region has the DNA TGTGCCACCAGGGACTCGGCTAATGAAAAACTGTTTTTT.

This chain links TRBV11-2 with TRBJ1-5; D might be TRBD1 (6 bases). The CDR3 consists of 15 residues. Germline-derived CDR1 and CDR2 are SGHAT and FQNNGV. The V end was cut by 0 bases, the J end by 4 bases, with 10 bases between. The CDR3 spells CASSLDRGWNQPQHF. CDR3 nucleotides: TGTGCCAGCAGCTTAGACAGGGGATGGAATCAGCCCCAGCATTTT.

This clone was recorded a few times. The chain is built from TRBV18 and TRBJ1-5; the D gene is possibly TRBD1 (5 bases). Trimming took off 2 bases at V and 4 bases at J, with 9 bases between the two ends. The CDR3 extends over 14 amino acids. The germline V gene encodes CDR1 KGHSH and CDR2 LQKENI. CDR3 sequence reads: CASSPLEGNQPQHF. CDR3 bases: TGTGCCAGCTCACCATTGGAGGGGAATCAGCCCCAGCATTTT.

This clone was counted a few times. The chain joins TRBV28 to TRBJ1-2; TRBD1 aligns across 11 bases. With V trimmed by 5 bases and J by 4 bases, 9 bases remained unmatched. CDR3 length: 16 residues. Looked up from germline, CDR1 is MDHEN and CDR2 is SYDVKM. The chain's CDR3 is CASSPFRTGGTYGYTF. The CDR3 coding sequence is TGTGCCAGCAGTCCCTTCCGGACAGGGGGCACCTATGGCTACACCTTC.